The 22 T cell receptor beta chains below come from one sample, sequenced in a study of blood T cell repertoires in COVID-19. Clones were read by immunoSEQ multiplex PCR, and TCRdb kept only the in-frame ones, dropping some. This table holds around 50,000 clones, around nine tenths found once. The source material was peripheral blood. The origin of the receptors is a man in his fifties or sixties with active COVID-19.

The gene calls are TRBV5-1 and TRBJ1-1; TRBD1 matches at 9 bases. Germline V gene lookup returns CDR1 SGHRS and CDR2 YFSETQ. With V trimmed by 0 bases and J by 12 bases, 6 bases remained unmatched. This CDR3 region has 13 residues. The CDR3 loop is CASSLATGGMPFF. The CDR3 DNA sequence: TGCGCCAGCAGCTTGGCGACAGGGGGGATGCCTTTCTTT. Complete variable domain (other parts from reference TRBV5-1 and TRBJ1-1): KAGVTQTPRYLIKTRGQQVTLSCSPISGHRSVSWYQQTPGQGLQFLFEYFSETQRNKGNFPGRFSGRQFSNSRSEMNVSTLELGDSALYLCASSLATGGMPFFGQGTRLTVV.

This rearrangement joins TRBV2 to TRBJ2-5; no clear D gene. V was cut by 7 bases and J by 1 base, with 10 bases left in between. Germline V gene sequence: CDR1 SNHLY, CDR2 FYNNEI. The CDR3 is made up of 13 amino acids. CDR3 in amino acids: CASTPSRQETQYF. CDR3 bases: TGTGCCAGCACCCCGTCCCGCCAAGAGACCCAGTACTTC. Together with reference TRBV2 and TRBJ2-5, the CDR3 gives the full variable domain: EPEVTQTPSHQVTQMGQEVILRCVPISNHLYFYWYRQILGQKVEFLVSFYNNEISEKSEIFDDQFSVERPDGSNFTLKIRSTKLEDSAMYFCASTPSRQETQYFGPGTRLLVL.

CDR3 coding DNA: TGCGCCAGCAGCTCCGGGACAGGCATGAACCAAGCGAACACTGAAGCTTTCTTT. Protein product: CASSSGTGMNQANTEAFF. This sequence joins TRBV5-1 and TRBJ1-1, with 8 bases lining up with TRBD1. Trimming removed 3 bases from V and 1 base from J; junction bases left unmatched: 14. Germline V gives CDR1 SGHRS, CDR2 YFSETQ. This CDR3 comprises 18 residues.

J is TRBJ1-3 and V is TRBV29-1; D unresolved. Trimming took off 6 bases at V and 4 bases at J, with 10 bases between the two ends. The CDR3 covers 12 residues. Germline V CDR1 and CDR2: SQVTM, ANQGSEA. CDR3: CSVAAEGNTIYF. The DNA for the CDR3 is TGCAGCGTGGCGGCCGAGGGAAACACCATATATTTT.

This clone appeared a single time. The chain uses TRBV11-1 and TRBJ2-1, with 7 nucleotides matching TRBD1. After removal of 4 bases from V and 2 bases from J, the junction contained 5 bases not matched to a gene. The CDR3 spans 15 residues. Germline V lookup: CDR1 SGHAT, CDR2 FQDESV (reference sequence). Written as DNA, the CDR3 is TGTGCCAGCAGCTCAAACAGGGGTGCCTACAATGAGCAGTTCTTC. Encoded protein: CASSSNRGAYNEQFF. The variable domain in full, completed from reference TRBV11-1 and TRBJ2-1, reads EAEVAQSPRYKITEKSQAVAFWCDPISGHATLYWYRQILGQGPELLVQFQDESVVDDSQLPKDRFSAERLKGVDSTLKIQPAELGDSAMYLCASSSNRGAYNEQFFGPGTRLTVL.

This clone was seen a few times. The CDR3 loop reads CASSLAGGDTEAFF. The CDR3 nucleotides read TGCGCCAGCAGCTTGGCCGGGGGGGACACTGAAGCTTTCTTT. The chain uses TRBV5-1 and TRBJ1-1, with D perhaps TRBD1 (5 bases). V dropped 0 bases and J dropped 3 bases, with 9 bases sitting between them. This CDR3 region has 14 residues. CDR1 is SGHRS, CDR2 YFSETQ, per germline.

The V gene is TRBV3-1 (or the pseudogene TRBV3-2), the J gene TRBJ2-3; D is ambiguous. CDR1 LGHDT and CDR2 YNNKEL come from the germline V gene (reference sequence). The CDR3 loop spans 14 amino acids. Trimming stripped 0 bases from V and 6 bases from J, with 10 bases between. The chain's CDR3 is CASSQDTAQDTQYF. CDR3 nucleotides: TGTGCCAGCAGCCAAGATACAGCACAGGATACGCAGTATTTT.

The genes are TRBV19 and TRBJ2-1; a possible D gene is TRBD2 (6 bases). V was cut by 8 bases and J by 0 bases, with 14 bases left in between. The CDR3 is 15 amino acids. Germline V lookup: CDR1 LNHDA, CDR2 SQIVND (reference sequence). The CDR3 protein is CASGPRGSSYNEQFF. CDR3 coding DNA: TGTGCCAGTGGACCCCGGGGGAGCTCCTACAATGAGCAGTTCTTC.

The J gene is TRBJ1-2, the V gene TRBV6-4; a possible D gene is TRBD1 (5 bases). Germline loops: CDR1 MRHNA, CDR2 SNTAGT. CDR3 length: 14 residues. Trimming shortened V by 5 bases and J by 4 bases, and 14 bases separated the two germline ends. DNA of the CDR3: TGTGCCAGCAGTCTCTTCGGGGGGAGCTATGGCTACACCTTC. It is translated as CASSLFGGSYGYTF.

The chain carries TRBV28 and TRBJ2-3; 9 bases agree with TRBD2. Per germline, CDR1 MDHEN and CDR2 SYDVKM. The V and J ends lost 6 bases and 4 bases, in that order; junction bases with no gene match: 11. The CDR3 extends over 16 amino acids. CDR3 in amino acids: CASSPPPGLAPDTQYF. As DNA, the CDR3 is TGTGCCAGCAGCCCACCGCCGGGACTAGCCCCAGATACGCAGTATTTT.

This rearrangement joins TRBV28 to TRBJ2-7; the match to TRBD1 covers 7 bases. J was trimmed by 2 bases and V by 6 bases; bases with no gene match: 4. From germline, CDR1 is MDHEN and CDR2 SYDVKM. This CDR3 comprises 13 residues. For the CDR3, the DNA is TGTGCCAGCAGGACAGGGCCGACCTACGAGCAGTACTTC. Amino acid sequence: CASRTGPTYEQYF. The full variable domain, with the rest looked up from reference TRBV28 and TRBJ2-7, is DVKVTQSSRYLVKRTGEKVFLECVQDMDHENMFWYRQDPGLGLRLIYFSYDVKMKEKGDIPEGYSVSREKKERFSLILESASTNQTSMYLCASRTGPTYEQYFGPGTRLTVT.

J is TRBJ2-3 and V is TRBV5-1, with a weak D call TRBD2 (6 bases). CDR3 size: 16 residues. The V end lost 2 bases, the J end lost 1 base, and 14 bases lay between the germline ends. CDR1 SGHRS and CDR2 YFSETQ come from the germline V gene. DNA for the CDR3: TGCGCCAGCAGCTTAGTTACTAGCCTCGGCACAGATACGCAGTATTTT. This gives the protein CASSLVTSLGTDTQYF.

The rearrangement links TRBV21-1 to TRBJ2-2; the table's D call of TRBD1 was not tested on the DNA. TRBV21-1 is a listed pseudogene. The length of the CDR3 is 15 residues. In nucleotides, the CDR3 is TGTGCCAGCACCCTACTACAGGCGACGACCGGGGAGCTGTTTTTT. It codes for CASTLLQATTGELFF.

The chain combines TRBV5-4 with TRBJ1-3; 11 positions agree with TRBD1. The junction had 0 bases not matched to a gene; V was cut back by 5 bases and J by 2 bases. The CDR3 covers 14 residues. Germline V lookup: CDR1 SGHNT, CDR2 YYREEE (reference sequence). CDR3 residues: CASRDRGPGNTIYF. In DNA form, the CDR3 reads TGTGCCAGCAGGGACAGGGGGCCTGGAAACACCATATATTTT. Full variable domain (remainder filled in from reference TRBV5-4 and TRBJ1-3): ETGVTQSPTHLIKTRGQQVTLRCSSQSGHNTVSWYQQALGQGPQFIFQYYREEENGRGNFPPRFSGLQFPNYSSELNVNALELDDSALYLCASRDRGPGNTIYFGEGSWLTVV.

CDR3 nucleotides: TGTGCCATCAGTGAGTCCACAGGGGGATATGAGCAGTTCTTC. Encoded protein: CAISESTGGYEQFF. The chain uses TRBV10-3 and TRBJ2-1; 8 bases match TRBD1. Looked up from germline, CDR1 is ENHRY and CDR2 is SYGVKD. The length of the CDR3 is 14 residues. Trimming removed 0 bases from V and 8 bases from J; junction bases left unmatched: 3.

This chain connects TRBV10-3 to TRBJ2-1; maybe TRBD2 (5 bases). The V end was cut by 0 bases, the J end by 2 bases, with 14 bases between. Germline CDR1 reads ENHRY; CDR2 reads SYGVKD. This CDR3 has 17 amino acids. The CDR3, as DNA: TGTGCCATCAGTGAGTCTCAGACTACCCGGACCTACAATGAGCAGTTCTTC. This sequence encodes CAISESQTTRTYNEQFF.

V and J are TRBV28 and TRBJ2-7; 8 bases line up with TRBD1. The length of the CDR3 is 16 residues. J lost 0 bases, V lost 5 bases, and 9 bases had no gene match. Germline loops: CDR1 MDHEN, CDR2 SYDVKM. The CDR3 bases are TGTGCCAGCAGTCTCATACCCGGGACAGGCTCCTACGAGCAGTACTTC. This gives the protein CASSLIPGTGSYEQYF.

This rearrangement joins TRBV4-1 to TRBJ2-3, with a possible D match to TRBD2 (6 bases). The CDR3 has 17 residues. Germline assignment: CDR1 MGHRA and CDR2 YSYEKL. Trimming took 1 base from V and 2 from J, leaving 16 bases between them. The CDR3 region is CASSQAMRRVLTDTQYF. CDR3 in DNA: TGCGCCAGCAGCCAAGCTATGAGGAGGGTCCTCACAGATACGCAGTATTTT.

The chain joins TRBV2 to TRBJ2-3, with 7 bases aligning to TRBD1. CDR1 and CDR2 from the germline V gene are SNHLY and FYNNEI. V shed 4 bases, J shed 6 bases, and the junction held 13 bases outside the gene matches. The CDR3 runs 16 residues. The CDR3 loop is CASSGDRVPMGDTQYF. The DNA of the CDR3 is TGTGCCAGCAGTGGAGACAGGGTCCCAATGGGGGATACGCAGTATTTT.

This clone was detected once. The chain links TRBV5-4 to TRBJ1-6; TRBD1 might be the D (6 bases). The germline V gene has CDR1 SGHNT and CDR2 YYREEE (reference sequence). Trimming cost V 0 bases and J 0 bases, with 10 bases left between them. The CDR3 is 17 amino acids. The CDR3 DNA sequence: TGTGCCAGCAGCTTGGACAGGGCTAGCTCCTATAATTCACCCCTCCACTTT. Its translation is CASSLDRASSYNSPLHF.

This chain links TRBV18 with TRBJ2-1, with a weak D call TRBD2 (6 bases). Germline V lookup: CDR1 KGHSH, CDR2 LQKENI. The ends were cut back, 2 bases at V and 15 bases at J, with 17 bases in the middle. The CDR3 is made up of 13 amino acids. The CDR3 region is CASSPAGTAIPFF. CDR3 nucleotide sequence: TGTGCCAGCTCACCAGCGGGGACTGCAATCCCGTTCTTC.

The chain uses TRBV15 and TRBJ2-3, with D unresolved. Trimming pared 0 bases from V and 9 bases from J, leaving 10 bases between. This CDR3 has 13 amino acids. In germline, CDR1 is LNHNV, CDR2 YYDKDF (reference sequence). The CDR3 loop reads CATSRDFLQTQYF. The CDR3 bases are TGTGCCACCAGCAGAGATTTCCTTCAGACGCAGTATTTT. The complete variable domain, with remaining parts taken from reference TRBV15 and TRBJ2-3, reads DAMVIQNPRYQVTQFGKPVTLSCSQTLNHNVMYWYQQKSSQAPKLLFHYYDKDFNNEADTPDNFQSRRPNTSFCFLDIRSPGLGDTAMYLCATSRDFLQTQYFGPGTRLTVL.